One sample yielded the 14 T cell receptor beta chains listed below, sequenced in a study of response to subunit inactivated influenza vaccine. One entry per CDR3 protein, called by TCRdb with MiXCR from the RT-PCR reads. The table includes 650,000 to 800,000 distinct CDR3 sequences, approximately 17% detected once. The starting material was PBMCs from blood, obtained 5 days after vaccination. The receptors were gathered from a man in his forties or fifties who received an inactivated influenza vaccine.

The chain couples TRBV20-1 to TRBJ2-1; D is unclear. V was clipped by 2 bases and J by 4 bases, with 9 bases between them. Germline V gives CDR1 DFQATT, CDR2 SNEGSKA (reference sequence). There are 13 residues in the CDR3. The CDR3 region has the DNA TGCAGTGCTAGAAGGTGGGGATACAATGAGCAGTTCTTC. Residues: CSARRWGYNEQFF.

This clonotype turned up a few times. V and J are TRBV12-3 or TRBV12-4 and TRBJ2-3; 7 bases agree with TRBD2. The CDR3 consists of 15 residues. Trimming cost V 6 bases and J 0 bases; bases outside gene matches: 6. The CDR3 DNA is TGTGCCAGCAGCCGTAGCGGGCGGAGCACAGATACGCAGTATTTT. Translated, it gives CASSRSGRSTDTQYF.

This clonotype appeared a few times. This chain connects TRBV7-3 to TRBJ2-5; 7 bases match TRBD1. V gave up 1 base and J gave up 3 bases; unmatched junction bases: 5. Per the germline V gene, CDR1 is SGHTA and CDR2 is FQGTGA. This CDR3 has 15 residues. In DNA, the CDR3 is TGTGCCAGCAGCTTAATCACAGGGGCCGAAGAGACCCAGTACTTC. This encodes CASSLITGAEETQYF.

This clonotype was found a few times. V usage is TRBV7-9 and J usage is TRBJ2-2; no reliable D call. In germline, CDR1 is SEHNR, CDR2 FQNEAQ (reference sequence). The CDR3 totals 12 residues. V was pared by 5 bases and J by 5 bases, with 6 bases between. The CDR3 DNA is TGTGCCAGCAGCACAGAGACCGGGGAGCTGTTTTTT. This encodes CASSTETGELFF.

V is TRBV4-2 and J is TRBJ2-1, with D perhaps TRBD2 (7 bases). V lost 0 bases and J lost 2, with 14 bases in between. Germline CDR1 reads LGHNA; CDR2 reads YNFKEQ. The CDR3 is made up of 17 amino acids. The CDR3 DNA reads as TGTGCCAGCAGCCAAGATCTTCGGGGGGCGGCCTACAATGAGCAGTTCTTC. As protein: CASSQDLRGAAYNEQFF.

In this sample, this clonotype turned up a few times. The V and J genes are TRBV28 and TRBJ2-5; D remains ambiguous. The V end was cut by 4 bases, the J end by 1 base, with 13 bases between. This CDR3 contains 15 residues. The germline V gene has CDR1 MDHEN and CDR2 SYDVKM. This chain's CDR3 is CASSSTRKIQETQYF. In nucleotides, the CDR3 is TGTGCCAGCAGTTCCACGAGGAAGATCCAAGAGACCCAGTACTTC.

The gene calls are TRBV6-5 and TRBJ2-5; D unresolved. The CDR3 extends over 14 amino acids. CDR1 and CDR2 (germline): MNHEY, SVGAGI. Trimming shortened V by 4 bases and J by 1 base, and 10 bases separated the two germline ends. CDR3 sequence reads: CASSFRTIQETQYF. The CDR3, as DNA: TGTGCCAGCAGTTTCCGGACCATCCAAGAGACCCAGTACTTC.

The J gene is TRBJ1-2, the V gene TRBV5-5, with D maybe TRBD1 (5 bases). Per germline, CDR1 SGHKS and CDR2 YYEKEE (reference sequence). V was shortened by 5 bases and J by 8 bases, with 13 bases between the two germline ends. This CDR3 contains 12 residues. Here the CDR3 reads CASRGRVYGYTF. CDR3 nucleotide sequence: TGTGCCAGCAGGGGCAGGGTGTACGGCTACACCTTC.

This chain joins TRBV7-9 and TRBJ2-3, with D perhaps TRBD2 (6 bases). CDR3 length: 13 amino acids. V was trimmed by 3 bases and J by 8 bases, leaving 12 bases between them. Germline CDR1 and CDR2: SEHNR and FQNEAQ (reference sequence). CDR3 region: CASSLMEGSTQYF. DNA of the CDR3: TGTGCCAGCAGCTTGATGGAGGGGAGTACGCAGTATTTT.

This clonotype has only a few counts. The chain carries TRBV30 and TRBJ2-4; 7 bases match TRBD1. Germline trimming cut 2 bases from V and 8 bases from J; bases unmatched to any gene: 3. Germline V CDR1 and CDR2: GTSNPN, SVGIG (reference sequence). The CDR3 runs 12 residues. CDR3 sequence reads: CAWSTQGHIQYF. The CDR3 DNA is TGTGCCTGGAGTACACAGGGGCACATTCAGTACTTC.

The sample holds a few counts of this clonotype. This chain links TRBV11-1 with TRBJ2-4; D may correspond to TRBD1 or TRBD2 (7 bases each). The CDR3 totals 21 residues. Germline V CDR1 and CDR2: SGHAT, FQDESV (reference sequence). V was shortened by 5 bases and J by 9 bases, with 38 bases between the two germline ends. CDR3 DNA: TGTGCCAGCAGCCCTGCCGGGAGGTTGGACAGGAGGGAGCGGGACGTGGGCATTCAGTACTTC. Its protein is CASSPAGRLDRRERDVGIQYF.

This clonotype was found many times. The genes are TRBV4-3 and TRBJ1-1, with D hard to call. Germline CDR1 is LGHNA and CDR2 is YSLEER. There are 14 residues in the CDR3. V was pared by 1 base and J by 0 bases, with 6 bases between. The CDR3 coding sequence is TGCGCCAGCAGCCAAGTTTTACTGAACACTGAAGCTTTCTTT. The encoded protein is CASSQVLLNTEAFF.

In this sample, this clonotype turned up a few times. This chain connects TRBV11-3 to TRBJ2-1; a weak D match, TRBD2 (6 bases). Trimming took 1 base from V and 3 from J, leaving 10 bases between them. CDR3 size: 15 residues. CDR1 and CDR2 from the germline V gene are SGHNT and YENEEA. As DNA, the CDR3 is TGTGCCAGCAGCTTAGCCCCAGCGGGCTACAATGAGCAGTTCTTC. Translating gives CASSLAPAGYNEQFF. Combining the CDR3 with reference TRBV11-3 and TRBJ2-1 gives the whole variable domain EAGVVQSPRYKIIEKKQPVAFWCNPISGHNTLYWYLQNLGQGPELLIRYENEEAVDDSQLPKDRFSAERLKGVDSTLKIQPAELGDSAVYLCASSLAPAGYNEQFFGPGTRLTVL.

CDR3 DNA: TGTGCCAGCAGTTCTAGGACTAGCGGGAGGAAACAAGAGACCCAGTACTTC. It is translated as CASSSRTSGRKQETQYF. The J gene is TRBJ2-5, the V gene TRBV27, with 14 bases identical to TRBD2. In germline, CDR1 is MNHEY, CDR2 SMNVEV (reference sequence). The CDR3 runs to 17 residues. With 4 bases clipped from V and 2 bases from J, the junction kept 6 bases outside the gene matches.